This TCR beta chain was obtained from a study of control samples from healthy donors and cancer patients (dated by TCRdb to the early 2020s). Here V drops 3 bases and J drops 9 bases, and the junction holds 16 bases not matched to any gene. The CDR3 holds 17 amino acids from the cysteine to the phenylalanine. Kept here is only the CDR3 DNA, which spans 51 bases and is read in frame from base 1. The germline V gene (reference sequence) specifies MNHEY as CDR1 and SMNVEV as CDR2. On this clone: It lacks a known antigen. Base qualities were left out, and no much larger clone turns up one base away. This CDR3 is also generated by other DNA sequences in the sample.

To prepare the library, the immunoSEQ multiplex PCR assay was applied. In its TCRdb copy, this immuneACCESS table keeps in-frame sequences only and misses some clones. Where compared with another copy, unresolved V genes explain less than half of these, and the others have no known cause. The table for this sample lists tens of thousands of clones; about 86% of them were counted only once. The ten largest account for 1.3% of the sample. The rearranged chain carries TRBV27 and TRBJ2-1, with 8 bases aligning to TRBD2. What was sequenced was blood. This TCR was sampled from a woman aged 45-65 years in good health. The nucleotide sequence is TGTGCCAGCAGTTTGTCGGTGGACGGGAGGGCCCTCGGTGAGCAGTTCTTC. The resulting protein is CASSLSVDGRALGEQFF.